The 3 T cell receptor beta chains in this list originate from one sample, sequenced in a study of blood T cell repertoires in COVID-19. Measured with immunoSEQ multiplex PCR; TCRdb has only the in-frame clones, and not every one. The sample has roughly 240,000 clones, around 86% seen once. Sequencing was carried out using peripheral blood. Every receptor here comes from a woman of 80 years or more with COVID-19, enrolled during active disease.

The chain is built from TRBV21-1 and TRBJ1-3. TRBV21-1 counts as a pseudogene. The CDR3 is 21 residues long. For the CDR3, the DNA is TGTGCCAGCAGCACTTTATTAAATGCGGGGAGGTCGGCGAGATCTGGAAACACCATATATTTT. Translated, it gives CASSTLLNAGRSARSGNTIYF.

This clone was recorded once. The chain has TRBV7-2 and TRBJ1-6; no firm D call. Trimming stripped 1 base from V and 0 bases from J, with 7 bases between. The V gene's germline CDR1 is SGHTA and CDR2 FQGNSA. The CDR3 consists of 16 residues. CDR3 bases: TGTGCCAGCAGCTTAGGAACAGCCTCCTATAATTCACCCCTCCACTTT. It encodes CASSLGTASYNSPLHF.

The rearrangement links TRBV5-1 to TRBJ1-6, with no clear D. V dropped 4 bases and J dropped 7 bases, with 15 bases sitting between them. This CDR3 has 15 residues. Germline V gene sequence: CDR1 SGHRS, CDR2 YFSETQ. The CDR3 coding sequence is TGCGCCAGCAGCCTAGGTGACCTGCACAATTCACCCCTCCACTTT. It codes for CASSLGDLHNSPLHF.